Reported below is one TCR beta chain. Its antigen is not known. The data originate from a study of monozygotic twins with inflammatory bowel disease. Study observations and caveats: Immunosuppressive treatments differing between patients may have added repertoire variability. By inverse Simpson index, TCRbeta diversity was lower in IBD patients than in healthy co-twins.

Without any T cell sorting, total RNA was isolated from whole blood. TCRdb reprocessed the 5' RACE reads and reports one entry per CDR3 protein, with no DNA. This repertoire comprises 350,000 to 550,000 distinct CDR3 sequences; its ten largest clones make up roughly 2.3%. Germline V gene sequence: CDR1 SGHTA, CDR2 FQGTGA. The CDR3 is 15 residues long. This sequence was found in a human donor with ulcerative colitis or Crohn's disease, or a healthy co-twin of an affected twin (not recorded which). J is TRBJ2-1 and V is TRBV7-3; absent DNA, TCRdb's TRBD1 call cannot be checked. The specimen was blood. The CDR3 loop is CASSLSGTHYNEQFF.